A single sample is the source of the 30 T cell receptor beta chains below, sequenced in a study of T cell changes during pregnancy in multiple sclerosis. TCRdb's copy holds only in-frame clones and misses some; the assay was immunoSEQ multiplex PCR. The sample includes 45,000 or so clones, roughly 90% of them seen just once. The sequencing used peripheral blood, collected in the first trimester of pregnancy. The receptors stem from a female donor with multiple sclerosis, enrolled in a pregnancy study.

This clone was counted only a few times. CDR3 nucleotide sequence: TGTGCCAGCACCTCCTTGGACAGGGTCGGGGGCTACACCTTC. It codes for CASTSLDRVGGYTF. The chain couples TRBV6-5 to TRBJ1-2, with TRBD1 matching over 8 bases. This CDR3 region has 14 residues. Germline-derived CDR1 and CDR2 are MNHEY and SVGAGI. The ends lost 7 bases at V and 8 bases at J; junction bases unmatched: 12.

The chain joins TRBV7-8 to TRBJ2-3; a possible D gene is TRBD2 (6 bases). This CDR3 comprises 16 residues. Germline V gene sequence: CDR1 SGHVS, CDR2 FQNEAQ. The V gene lost 5 bases and the J gene lost 6 bases, with 21 bases spanning the gap. The CDR3 loop is CASSPNAGRGGDTQYF. DNA of the CDR3: TGTGCCAGCAGCCCCAACGCGGGGCGGGGCGGGGATACGCAGTATTTT.

This clone appeared a single time. The V call is TRBV18, the J call TRBJ1-5; D is ambiguous. Trimming shortened V by 1 base and J by 7 bases, and 8 bases separated the two germline ends. This CDR3 comprises 13 residues. The germline V gene has CDR1 KGHSH and CDR2 LQKENI. The CDR3 nucleotides are TGTGCCAGCTCACCACTAAACAACCAGCCCCAGCATTTT. Residues: CASSPLNNQPQHF.

V gene TRBV2 combines with J gene TRBJ2-7, with 7 bases that match TRBD1. CDR3 length equals 16 residues. V lost 6 bases, J lost 0 bases, and 11 bases stayed unmatched. Germline CDR1 SNHLY, CDR2 FYNNEI. CDR3 nucleotides: TGTGCCAGCAGCCCCCTAGGGGACAGCCGCTCCTACGAGCAGTACTTC. It translates to CASSPLGDSRSYEQYF.

The chain couples TRBV9 to TRBJ2-3; 11 positions match TRBD2. CDR1 SGDLS and CDR2 YYNGEE come from the germline V gene. The V gene end was trimmed by 3 bases and the J gene end by 1 base; junction bases not matched to a gene: 4. CDR3 length equals 16 residues. CDR3 amino acids: CASSAGLAVGTDTQYF. In DNA form, the CDR3 reads TGTGCCAGCAGCGCGGGACTAGCGGTAGGCACAGATACGCAGTATTTT.

The gene calls are TRBV19 and TRBJ2-7, with TRBD2 as a possible D gene (5 bases). The CDR3 runs to 15 residues. Germline CDR1 LNHDA, CDR2 SQIVND (reference sequence). Trimming shortened V by 11 bases and J by 6 bases, and 26 bases separated the two germline ends. In DNA form, the CDR3 reads TGTGCCTCATCTGGTTGGAGTGAGGGATCAGCCGAGCAGTACTTC. Translating it yields CASSGWSEGSAEQYF.

The rearrangement uses TRBV5-8 and TRBJ1-1, with 8 bases identical to TRBD1. Germline V gives CDR1 SGHTS, CDR2 YDEGEE. V shed 0 bases and J 3 bases; nucleotides not matched to a gene: 4. This CDR3 spans 15 amino acids. This chain's CDR3 is CASSLGTGGDTEAFF. The CDR3 DNA reads TGTGCCAGCAGCTTGGGAACAGGGGGGGACACTGAAGCTTTCTTT.

This sequence joins TRBV6-1 and TRBJ2-5; D is ambiguous. The V gene's germline CDR1 is MNHNS and CDR2 SASEGT. This CDR3 has 12 amino acids. With 0 bases removed from V and 5 bases from J, the gap between germline ends came to 4 bases. CDR3 DNA: TGTGCCAGCAGTGAAGCGCGTGAGACCCAGTACTTC. It yields the protein CASSEARETQYF.

This chain links TRBV5-6 with TRBJ1-3; tentative D call: TRBD1 (6 bases). The CDR3 runs to 14 residues. The V end was cut by 0 bases, the J end by 2 bases, with 6 bases between. The germline V gene has CDR1 SGHDT and CDR2 YYEEEE. As DNA, the CDR3 is TGTGCCAGCAGCTTGGCAGGGGCTGGAAACACCATATATTTT. Its protein is CASSLAGAGNTIYF.

The chain joins TRBV30 to TRBJ1-5, with D hard to call. The length of the CDR3 is 12 residues. V was clipped by 5 bases and J by 0 bases, with 5 bases between them. The germline V gene encodes CDR1 GTSNPN and CDR2 SVGIG (reference sequence). CDR3 in amino acids: CAWGRSNQPQHF. DNA for the CDR3: TGTGCCTGGGGCCGTAGCAATCAGCCCCAGCATTTT.

This clone occurred once. V usage is TRBV7-3 and J usage is TRBJ2-3; TRBD1 agrees at 10 bases. The CDR3 runs 17 residues. Germline V gene lookup returns CDR1 SGHTA and CDR2 FQGTGA. Trimming at V came to 1 base and at J to 4 bases, leaving 8 bases not matched to a gene. The CDR3 protein is CASSLRGQGFVADTQYF. DNA of the CDR3: TGTGCCAGCAGCTTAAGGGGACAGGGGTTCGTTGCAGATACGCAGTATTTT.

This chain uses TRBV28 with TRBJ1-4; weak D call: TRBD1 (5 bases). The CDR3 length is 17 residues. The V gene lost 5 bases and the J gene lost 4 bases, with 20 bases spanning the gap. Germline V gene lookup returns CDR1 MDHEN and CDR2 SYDVKM. CDR3 nucleotide sequence: TGTGCCAGCAGTGGGGGTGGGGGAGGTGGGTTTAATGAAAAACTGTTTTTT. Translated, it gives CASSGGGGGGFNEKLFF.

This chain links TRBV9 with TRBJ2-3, with TRBD1 identical over 7 bases. J was trimmed by 2 bases and V by 3 bases; bases with no gene match: 9. The CDR3 spans 16 residues. From germline, CDR1 is SGDLS and CDR2 YYNGEE. The CDR3 loop reads CASSALTGLDTDTQYF. In DNA, the CDR3 is TGTGCCAGCAGCGCCCTGACAGGGCTGGACACAGATACGCAGTATTTT.

This chain joins TRBV9 and TRBJ2-4, with 8 bases that match TRBD1. V was clipped by 3 bases and J by 9 bases; unmatched bases: 14. Germline CDR1 reads SGDLS; CDR2 reads YYNGEE. The CDR3 is made up of 16 amino acids. The CDR3 sequence is CASSEGGTGGVGIQYF. The CDR3 DNA follows: TGTGCCAGCAGCGAGGGGGGTACAGGGGGAGTAGGCATTCAGTACTTC.

The rearrangement uses TRBV10-1 and TRBJ2-5; 9 bases fit TRBD2. Germline CDR1 reads WNHNN; CDR2 reads SYGVQD (reference sequence). V shed 3 bases, J shed 2 bases, and the junction held 7 bases outside the gene matches. The CDR3 runs to 16 residues. CDR3 residues: CASSDKPSGVQETQYF. In DNA, the CDR3 is TGCGCCAGCAGTGATAAGCCTAGCGGGGTACAAGAGACCCAGTACTTC.

The chain employs TRBV6-5 and TRBJ1-2; 8 bases match TRBD1. Losses at the gene ends were 7 bases for V and 7 bases for J; bases not matched to a gene: 8. CDR1 is MNHEY and CDR2 is SVGAGI in the germline V gene. The CDR3 has 13 residues. For the CDR3, the DNA is TGTGCCAGCAAGGACAGGGAACATGTTGGCTACACCTTC. Encoded protein: CASKDREHVGYTF.

The rearrangement links TRBV2 to TRBJ2-3; 10 bases align to TRBD2. V trimming: 10 bases; J trimming: 4 bases; junction bases outside the gene matches: 2. There are 12 residues in the CDR3. The germline V gene has CDR1 SNHLY and CDR2 FYNNEI. This CDR3 reads CAIGLAADTQYF. CDR3 coding DNA: TGTGCCATCGGACTAGCGGCAGATACGCAGTATTTT.

This rearrangement joins TRBV2 to TRBJ2-1, with 8 bases matching TRBD2. Trimming at V came to 7 bases and at J to 2 bases, leaving 10 bases not matched to a gene. CDR1 is SNHLY, CDR2 FYNNEI, per germline. The CDR3 has 16 amino acids. CDR3 coding DNA: TGTGCCAGCATGGTATTTAGCGGGGAGGCCTACAATGAGCAGTTCTTC. It specifies CASMVFSGEAYNEQFF.

The rearrangement joins TRBV5-4 to TRBJ2-2; 9 bases align to TRBD1. The CDR3 contains 18 residues. The trim removed 2 bases at V and 4 bases at J, leaving 12 bases unmatched. Germline V lookup: CDR1 SGHNT, CDR2 YYREEE (reference sequence). The CDR3: CASSFVPGQGFSTGELFF. DNA for the CDR3: TGTGCCAGCAGCTTCGTTCCGGGACAGGGTTTCAGCACCGGGGAGCTGTTTTTT.

Note on this clone: The same CDR3 arises from other DNA sequences in this sample as well. The chain combines TRBV7-9 with TRBJ2-1; 10 bases fit TRBD2. This CDR3 is built from 16 residues. The germline V gene has CDR1 SEHNR and CDR2 FQNEAQ (reference sequence). Trimming took 3 bases from V and 2 from J; bases not matched to a gene: 4. CDR3 sequence: CASSLALAGTYNEQFF. The CDR3 bases are TGTGCCAGCAGCTTGGCACTAGCGGGGACCTACAATGAGCAGTTCTTC.

The chain recombines TRBV5-5 with TRBJ2-1; weak D call: TRBD1 (6 bases). The V gene's germline CDR1 is SGHKS and CDR2 YYEKEE (reference sequence). The CDR3 extends over 15 amino acids. V lost 4 bases and J 2 bases, leaving 13 bases between the germline ends. CDR3 in DNA: TGTGCCAGCAGCACCAACAGGGAGCCCTACAATGAGCAGTTCTTC. Protein: CASSTNREPYNEQFF. The entire variable domain, with the rest obtained from reference TRBV5-5 and TRBJ2-1, is as follows: DAGVTQSPTHLIKTRGQQVTLRCSPISGHKSVSWYQQVLGQGPQFIFQYYEKEERGRGNFPDRFSARQFPNYSSELNVNALLLGDSALYLCASSTNREPYNEQFFGPGTRLTVL.

This clone appeared a single time. The CDR3 sequence: CASSDYRTGFWGQPQHF. The CDR3 DNA sequence: TGCGCCAGCAGTGATTATAGGACAGGGTTTTGGGGTCAGCCCCAGCATTTT. This chain uses TRBV10-2 with TRBJ1-5; TRBD1 matches at 8 bases. The CDR3 runs to 17 residues. The ends lost 3 bases at V and 6 bases at J; junction bases unmatched: 13. Per the germline V gene, CDR1 is WSHSY and CDR2 is SAAADI.

The count of this clone is one. The chain recombines TRBV7-2 with TRBJ2-7; tentatively, D is TRBD2 (5 bases). V was shortened by 5 bases and J by 4 bases, with 12 bases between the two germline ends. The CDR3 extends over 13 amino acids. The V gene's germline CDR1 is SGHTA and CDR2 FQGNSA. This CDR3 reads CASSPAPGYEQYF. For the CDR3, the DNA is TGTGCCAGCAGCCCCGCCCCGGGGTACGAGCAGTACTTC.

The chain has TRBV5-1 and TRBJ2-2, with D perhaps matching TRBD1 (6 bases). The CDR3 is made up of 13 amino acids. Deletions cut 7 bases from V and 5 bases from J, with 12 bases between. The germline V gene encodes CDR1 SGHRS and CDR2 YFSETQ. CDR3 residues: CASSMGATGELFF. The CDR3 bases are TGCGCCAGCTCAATGGGGGCGACCGGGGAGCTGTTTTTT.

The rearrangement joins TRBV5-1 to TRBJ2-7, with 9 bases identical to TRBD1. The V gene end was trimmed by 2 bases and the J gene end by 7 bases; junction bases not matched to a gene: 16. CDR1 SGHRS and CDR2 YFSETQ come from the germline V gene. This CDR3 has 17 amino acids. Here the CDR3 DNA reads TGCGCCAGCAGCTTCACGACCGGGACAGGGATCCCTTCTGAGCAGTACTTC. Translated, it gives CASSFTTGTGIPSEQYF.

The rearrangement joins TRBV7-3 to TRBJ1-5, with TRBD1 identical over 7 bases. This CDR3 contains 15 residues. After removal of 2 bases from V and 5 bases from J, the junction contained 6 bases not matched to a gene. Germline lookup yields CDR1 SGHTA and CDR2 FQGTGA. The CDR3 region is CASSLRGGRDQPQHF. The CDR3 DNA is TGTGCCAGCAGCTTACGAGGGGGCCGGGATCAGCCCCAGCATTTT.

The chain combines TRBV28 with TRBJ1-6, with D uncertain. Per germline, CDR1 MDHEN and CDR2 SYDVKM. There are 15 residues in the CDR3. V dropped 5 bases and J dropped 5 bases, with 13 bases sitting between them. This CDR3 reads CASSPRGRDNSPLHF. DNA of the CDR3: TGTGCCAGCAGTCCCCGCGGGCGGGATAATTCACCCCTCCACTTT.

The chain recombines TRBV7-3 with TRBJ2-3; 7 bases map to TRBD2. The CDR3 consists of 14 residues. V shed 4 bases, J shed 1 base, and the junction held 2 bases outside the gene matches. Germline CDR1 reads SGHTA; CDR2 reads FQGTGA. The CDR3 sequence is CASSSGLGTDTQYF. The CDR3 region has the DNA TGTGCCAGCAGCTCCGGACTAGGCACAGATACGCAGTATTTT.

The gene calls are TRBV5-1 and TRBJ2-1; D is perhaps TRBD2 (6 bases). The V and J ends lost 3 bases and 8 bases respectively, with 12 bases between them. Germline V gene lookup returns CDR1 SGHRS and CDR2 YFSETQ. The CDR3 is made up of 13 amino acids. In nucleotides, the CDR3 is TGCGCCAGCAGCTGGGGAGGAGGGGATGAGCAGTTCTTC. This codes for CASSWGGGDEQFF. Using reference TRBV5-1 and TRBJ2-1 for the parts outside the CDR3, the full variable domain is KAGVTQTPRYLIKTRGQQVTLSCSPISGHRSVSWYQQTPGQGLQFLFEYFSETQRNKGNFPGRFSGRQFSNSRSEMNVSTLELGDSALYLCASSWGGGDEQFFGPGTRLTVL.

The V gene is TRBV19, the J gene TRBJ2-4, with 8 bases that match TRBD2. J gave up 7 bases and V 3 bases, and 5 bases lay outside the gene matches. This CDR3 has 14 amino acids. Germline CDR1 and CDR2: LNHDA and SQIVND (reference sequence). CDR3 coding DNA: TGTGCCAGTAGTATCAGCGGGGGCTACAACATTCAGTACTTC. It specifies CASSISGGYNIQYF.